The present T cell receptor (beta chain) was sequenced within a study of shared clonotypes between healthy human individuals. Across the whole study: Per donor, CD8 memory used one plate, CD8 naive used two, CD4 memory used three and CD4 naive used three.

CDR3 length equals 17 residues. V shed 4 bases, J shed 3 bases, and the junction held 7 bases outside the gene matches. Germline CDR1 MNHNS, CDR2 SASEGT. The assay was immunoSEQ multiplex PCR, and TCRdb's table has in-frame clones only and misses some. The repertoire holds around 1.6 million clones, with 98% as singletons. The sequenced material came from naive CD4+ T cells sorted from blood. The subset here: CD45RA+ positively selected. The gene calls are TRBV6-1 and TRBJ2-3, with 13 bases fitting TRBD2. This TCR came from a man aged 30 to 39 in good health. Here the CDR3 DNA reads TGTGCCAGCAGTGTTATTAGGACTAGCGGGAGAACAGATACGCAGTATTTT. Translation gives CASSVIRTSGRTDTQYF.